This T cell receptor beta chain was captured in a study of T cell changes during pregnancy in multiple sclerosis. V dropped 4 bases and J dropped 0; count of bases not matched to a gene: 8. The CDR3 runs 17 residues. CDR1 is PRHDT and CDR2 is FYEKMQ in the germline V gene (reference sequence). Using immunoSEQ multiplex PCR, the repertoire was profiled, and TCRdb retains in-frame clones only, with some absent. This sample has more than 80,000 clones; more than 90% occur once, and the top ten carry 0.85% to 1.3%. The sample here was peripheral blood, taken in the second trimester of pregnancy. This receptor was obtained from a female donor with multiple sclerosis, enrolled in a pregnancy study. The genes are TRBV13 and TRBJ2-3; TRBD2 matches at 9 bases. This CDR3 is CASSSKGGLASTDTQYF. DNA for the CDR3: TGTGCCAGCAGCTCTAAAGGGGGACTAGCCAGCACAGATACGCAGTATTTT.